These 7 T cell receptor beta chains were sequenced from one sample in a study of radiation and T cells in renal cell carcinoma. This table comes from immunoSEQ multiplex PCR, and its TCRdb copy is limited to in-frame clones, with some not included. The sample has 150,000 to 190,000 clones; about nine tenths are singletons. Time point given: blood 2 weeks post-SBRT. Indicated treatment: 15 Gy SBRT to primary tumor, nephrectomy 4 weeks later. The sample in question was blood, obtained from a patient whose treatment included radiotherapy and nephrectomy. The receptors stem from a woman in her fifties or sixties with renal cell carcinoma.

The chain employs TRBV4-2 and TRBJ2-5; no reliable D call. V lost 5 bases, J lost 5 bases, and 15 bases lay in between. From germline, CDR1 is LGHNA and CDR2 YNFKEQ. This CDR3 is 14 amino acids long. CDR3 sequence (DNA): TGTGCCAGCAGCGACCCTAGGTATGGGGAGACCCAGTACTTC. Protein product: CASSDPRYGETQYF.

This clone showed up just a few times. CDR3 amino acids: CASSKGQGVDNSPLHF. In DNA, the CDR3 is TGTGCCAGTAGTAAAGGACAGGGGGTAGATAATTCACCCCTCCACTTT. This chain connects TRBV19 to TRBJ1-6; 10 bases fit TRBD1. Germline lookup yields CDR1 LNHDA and CDR2 SQIVND (reference sequence). The CDR3 is made up of 16 amino acids. With V trimmed by 4 bases and J by 5 bases, 5 bases remained unmatched.

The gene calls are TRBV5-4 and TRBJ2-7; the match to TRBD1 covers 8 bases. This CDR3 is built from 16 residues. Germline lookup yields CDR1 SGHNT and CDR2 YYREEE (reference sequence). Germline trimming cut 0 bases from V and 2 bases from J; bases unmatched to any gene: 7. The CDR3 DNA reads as TGTGCCAGCAGCTTGGGGTGGGCAGGGGGCGCCTACGAGCAGTACTTC. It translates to CASSLGWAGGAYEQYF. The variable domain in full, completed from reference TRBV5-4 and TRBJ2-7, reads ETGVTQSPTHLIKTRGQQVTLRCSSQSGHNTVSWYQQALGQGPQFIFQYYREEENGRGNFPPRFSGLQFPNYSSELNVNALELDDSALYLCASSLGWAGGAYEQYFGPGTRLTVT.

CDR3 region: CASSETSRETQYF. The CDR3 region has the DNA TGTGCCAGCAGTGAGACTAGCAGGGAGACCCAGTACTTC. The rearrangement links TRBV9 to TRBJ2-5; 7 nucleotides align to TRBD2. The CDR3 runs to 13 residues. V was clipped by 5 bases and J by 5 bases; unmatched bases: 6. Germline CDR1 SGDLS, CDR2 YYNGEE.

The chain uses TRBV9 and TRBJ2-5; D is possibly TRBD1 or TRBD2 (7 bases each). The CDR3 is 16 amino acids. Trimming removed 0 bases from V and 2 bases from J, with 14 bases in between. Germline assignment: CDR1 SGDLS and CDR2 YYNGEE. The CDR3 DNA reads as TGTGCCAGCAGCGTAGAGGGGGGGACAGTTCAAGAGACCCAGTACTTC. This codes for CASSVEGGTVQETQYF.

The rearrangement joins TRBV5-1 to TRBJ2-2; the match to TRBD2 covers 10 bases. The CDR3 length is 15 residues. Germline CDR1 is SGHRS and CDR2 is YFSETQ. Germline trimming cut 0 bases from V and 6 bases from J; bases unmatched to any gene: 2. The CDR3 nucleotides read TGCGCCAGCAGCTTGGAACTAGCGGGGTCCGGGGAGCTGTTTTTT. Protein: CASSLELAGSGELFF. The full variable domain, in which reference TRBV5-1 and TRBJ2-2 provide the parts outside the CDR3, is KAGVTQTPRYLIKTRGQQVTLSCSPISGHRSVSWYQQTPGQGLQFLFEYFSETQRNKGNFPGRFSGRQFSNSRSEMNVSTLELGDSALYLCASSLELAGSGELFFGEGSRLTVL.

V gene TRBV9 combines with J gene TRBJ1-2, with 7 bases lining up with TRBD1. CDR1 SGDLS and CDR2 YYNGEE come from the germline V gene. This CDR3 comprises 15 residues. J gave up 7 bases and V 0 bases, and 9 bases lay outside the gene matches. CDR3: CASSVASGRGAGYTF. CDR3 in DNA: TGTGCCAGCAGCGTAGCTTCTGGCAGGGGGGCTGGCTACACCTTC.